The entry below gives a single T cell receptor (beta chain) sequence along with its context. The antigen is not known. The CDR3 is 13 residues long. Trimming took 2 bases from V and 8 from J; bases not matched to a gene: 3. CDR1 and CDR2 (germline): MNHEY, SMNVEV (reference sequence). Sequenced by immunoSEQ multiplex PCR; TCRdb stores in-frame clones only, minus some. The data hold around 150,000 clones, with just under 85% observed a single time. This sample is drawn from a study of cytomegalovirus exposure and HLA in healthy donors. Turning to the study itself: According to later analysis, the same platform produced the 120 validation and approximately 630 first-cohort repertoires. Findings and caveats of the study: Both high specificity and high sensitivity reportedly marked the classifier's diagnosis of cytomegalovirus status. Through in vitro validation, three CMV-associated chains were shown to be specific for CMV antigens. Among TCR beta chains, those listed as cytomegalovirus-associated numbered over 150.

This receptor was obtained from a man aged 25-45 years in good health and CMV-seropositive. V usage is TRBV27 and J usage is TRBJ1-2; 9 positions match TRBD1. Sequencing was done on a sample of PBMCs. This CDR3 reads CASSLRDRDGYTF. The CDR3 region has the DNA TGTGCCAGCAGTTTAAGGGACAGGGACGGCTACACCTTC.